The entry below gives a single TCR beta chain sequence along with its context. Its antigen remains unidentified. Measured with immunoSEQ multiplex PCR; TCRdb has only the in-frame clones, and not every one. The repertoire holds some 95,000 clones, with about nine tenths as singletons. These data belong to a study of OX40 agonist ivuxolimab in advanced cancers. Study as a whole: Patients with prior anti-PD-1, anti-PD-L1 or anti-CTLA-4 therapy were eligible; about 41% had some.

Peripheral blood came from all dose cohorts at three timepoints. The study, taken as a whole, reports: Certain nonresponders likewise exhibited a low normalized T-cell clonal expansion. Those patients achieving a partial response at 0.1-3.0 mg/kg showed among the lowest clonal expansion.

Germline-derived CDR1 and CDR2 are SNHLY and FYNNEI. V lost 6 bases and J lost 2, with 10 bases in between. The CDR3 extends over 13 amino acids. The TCR comes from an adult with an advanced solid tumor such as melanoma, head and neck, liver or kidney cancer. The sample consisted of CD4+ or CD8+ T cells sorted from blood, taken in a trial of the OX40 agonist ivuxolimab. The chain joins TRBV2 to TRBJ1-1, with no clear D. This CDR3 reads CASRTELNTEAFF. Written as DNA, the CDR3 is TGTGCCAGCAGAACAGAATTAAACACTGAAGCTTTCTTT.